This is a list of T cell receptor beta chains from one sample in a study of blood T cell repertoires in COVID-19. Generated by immunoSEQ multiplex PCR, the TCRdb table keeps only in-frame clones and is missing some. The sample yields over 50,000 clones, 65% to 85% seen once. Specimen: peripheral blood. The receptor source for this set is a man older than 75 with active or convalescent COVID-19. Both conserved end residues are part of each CDR3. Each record gives: J gene, D gene, clone size, V gene, CDR3 DNA, CDR3 protein. The D gene is left open where the match is weak. Not every row has a clone size; where given, it reads once, few, many or a size class.

TRBJ2-3,TRBD2,.,TRBV5-1,TGCGCCAGCAGCTCGCTAGCGGCAGATACGCAGTATTTT,CASSSLAADTQYF
TRBJ2-5,TRBD1,.,TRBV3-1/TRBV3-2,TGTGCCAGCAGCCCAACCGGGACAGACCAAGAGACCCAGTACTTC,CASSPTGTDQETQYF
TRBJ1-6,.,.,TRBV21-1,TGTGCCAGCAGCACCCTGACAGGGGTTTTCTATAATTCACCCCTCCACTTT,CASSTLTGVFYNSPLHF
TRBJ1-2,.,.,TRBV6-1,TGTGCCAGCAGTGATTTCGGGGTCGGCTACACCTTC,CASSDFGVGYTF
TRBJ2-5,.,.,TRBV5-5,TGTGCCAGCAGCTTACCTGGGTCGGGGTCCCAGTACTTC,CASSLPGSGSQYF
TRBJ1-2,.,.,TRBV19,TGTGCCAGTAGTATATCGGGCTATGGCTACACCTTC,CASSISGYGYTF
TRBJ2-3,TRBD2,.,TRBV11-2,TGTGCCAGCAGCTTAGGGGCTAGCGGGAATTCTGATACGCAGTATTTT,CASSLGASGNSDTQYF
TRBJ2-3,TRBD1,.,TRBV11-3,TGTGCCAGCAGCTCGAACACAGGGGGCTTCACAGATACGCAGTATTTT,CASSSNTGGFTDTQYF
TRBJ2-7,.,.,TRBV30,TGTGCCTGGAGAATCTTCTACGAGCAGTACTTC,CAWRIFYEQYF
TRBJ2-2,TRBD2,.,TRBV6-2/TRBV6-3,TGTGCCAGCAGTTACTCGGGCGGGAGGGCGTTTGCCGGGGAGCTGTTTTTT,CASSYSGGRAFAGELFF
TRBJ2-7,TRBD2,once,TRBV7-2,TGTGCCAGCAGCCCACGACCACTAGCGGGAGGTTACGAGCAGTACTTC,CASSPRPLAGGYEQYF
TRBJ2-2,TRBD1,few,TRBV5-8,TGTGCCAGCGGATACAGGGGGCGCGCCGGGGAGCTGTTTTTT,CASGYRGRAGELFF
TRBJ1-1,TRBD1,few,TRBV7-2,TGTGCCAGCAGCTCAGGGGGTCTGATCGAAGCTTTCTTT,CASSSGGLIEAFF
TRBJ1-2,.,.,TRBV20-1,TGCAGTGCTAGTCGGGAGCTAAACTATGGCTACACCTTC,CSASRELNYGYTF
TRBJ1-6,TRBD1,.,TRBV2,TGTGCCAGCAGCTTACAGGGGTCAGGGAATTCACCCCTCCACTTT,CASSLQGSGNSPLHF
TRBJ2-2,TRBD1,.,TRBV18,TGTGCCAGCTCACCACTTATGCCGGGACAGGGCGGGACCGGGGAGCTGTTTTTT,CASSPLMPGQGGTGELFF
TRBJ2-7,TRBD1,.,TRBV27,TGTGCCACCCAAACAGGGGCGGGCGAGCAGTACTTC,CATQTGAGEQYF
TRBJ2-2,.,.,TRBV21-1,TGTGCCATTCCCGGACTAGCGGGACCCATCGGGGAGCTGTTTTTT,CAIPGLAGPIGELFF
TRBJ2-5,TRBD1,.,TRBV4-1,TGCGCCAGCAGCCTGGGACAGGACCGGGAGACCCAGTACTTC,CASSLGQDRETQYF
TRBJ2-5,.,.,TRBV7-9,TGTGCCAGCAGCCGTACGGACAGAATAATCCAAGAGACCCAGTACTTC,CASSRTDRIIQETQYF
TRBJ1-2,TRBD1,.,TRBV19,TGTGCCAGTAGTGGCGGGACAGCGCTCCGGGACACCTTC,CASSGGTALRDTF
TRBJ2-5,TRBD2,.,TRBV7-6,TGTGCCAGCAGCTTGGGACTAGAGTATACCCAGTACTTC,CASSLGLEYTQYF
TRBJ1-5,.,.,TRBV5-6,TGTGCCAGCAGCTTGGGGGGGCACTACAATCAGCCCCAGCATTTT,CASSLGGHYNQPQHF
TRBJ2-3,TRBD1,.,TRBV6-5,TGTGCCAGCAGCCCAGGACAGGGAGCAGATACGCAGTATTTT,CASSPGQGADTQYF
TRBJ2-3,TRBD1,.,TRBV6-5,TGTGCCAGCAGCTCGACAGGGGCGGGGACGCAGTATTTT,CASSSTGAGTQYF
TRBJ2-3,.,.,TRBV7-8,TGTGCCAGCAGCTCTCGCGGACTGGGCGGTGAAAAAGTTACGCAGTATTTT,CASSSRGLGGEKVTQYF
TRBJ2-6,TRBD1,.,TRBV18,TGTGCCAGTTCACCGTTGACAGGGCGAGAGTTCTCACTGATCTCTGGGGCCAACGTCCTGACTTTC,CASSPLTGREFSLISGANVLTF
TRBJ2-3,.,.,TRBV24-1,TGTGCCACCAGCTCGTCGGGGGATACGCAGTATTTT,CATSSSGDTQYF
TRBJ2-2,.,few,TRBV9,TGTGCCAGCAGCGTAGCTTACAGGGTTTCCGGGGAGCTGTTTTTT,CASSVAYRVSGELFF
TRBJ1-1,.,many,TRBV12-5,TGTGCTAGTGGAAACGGCGGGGGAATGAACACTGAAGCTTTCTTT,CASGNGGGMNTEAFF
TRBJ2-2,.,.,TRBV28,TGTGCCAGCAGTTTAACTGGAGGCGGGGAGCTGTTTTTT,CASSLTGGGELFF
TRBJ1-1,TRBD1,.,TRBV7-3,TGTGCCAGCAGCTTGACAGGGGCGAACACTGAAGCTTTCTTT,CASSLTGANTEAFF
TRBJ2-7,.,.,TRBV19,TGTGCCAGTAGTACTTCGGACGACAGCTCCTACGAGCAGTACTTC,CASSTSDDSSYEQYF
TRBJ2-7,TRBD1,.,TRBV4-2,TGTGCCAGCAGCCGGCCGGGACAGGGTGGTAACGAGCAGTACTTC,CASSRPGQGGNEQYF
TRBJ1-4,.,.,TRBV5-4,TGTGCCAGCAGCTCCGTCAGGTTCAAGGAAAAACTGTTTTTT,CASSSVRFKEKLFF
TRBJ1-1,TRBD1,.,TRBV6-5,TGTGCCAGCAGTAGGACAGGGGGATACACTGAAGCTTTCTTT,CASSRTGGYTEAFF
TRBJ2-7,TRBD1,few,TRBV2,TGTGCCAGCAGTGCCGACAGGGTCGAGCAGTACTTC,CASSADRVEQYF
TRBJ2-7,TRBD2,once,TRBV5-1,TGCGCCAGCAGCTTGGAGCCTAGCGGGGGCTACGAGCAGTACTTC,CASSLEPSGGYEQYF
TRBJ2-2,TRBD2,few,TRBV19,TGTGCCAGTAGTATCGCCGGGACTAGCGGTTACACCGGGGAGCTGTTTTTT,CASSIAGTSGYTGELFF
TRBJ1-6,.,.,TRBV28,TGTGCCAGCAGCCTACCACAGGGTAACTTAGCTAATTCACCCCTCCACTTT,CASSLPQGNLANSPLHF
TRBJ2-1,TRBD2,.,TRBV5-1,TGCGCCAGCAGCTTGGAACTAGCGGCGTACAATGAGCAGTTCTTC,CASSLELAAYNEQFF
TRBJ2-2,TRBD2,few,TRBV4-2,TGTGCCAGCAGCCAAAATTCCGGCTCGGGGGGGCGCACCGGGGAGCTGTTTTTT,CASSQNSGSGGRTGELFF